These 16 T cell receptor beta chains share one sample of origin, sequenced in a study of blood T cell repertoires in COVID-19. Using immunoSEQ multiplex PCR, the repertoire was profiled, and TCRdb retains in-frame clones only, with some absent. This table has 130,000 or so clones, approximately 84% appearing once. The sample taken for sequencing was peripheral blood. The receptors stem from a woman older than 75 with acute or convalescent COVID-19.

The chain is built from TRBV7-9 and TRBJ2-2; TRBD2 agrees at 12 bases. Trimming cost V 6 bases and J 14 bases; bases outside gene matches: 16. Germline values: CDR1 SEHNR, CDR2 FQNEAQ (reference sequence). CDR3 size: 16 residues. The CDR3 DNA follows: TGTGCCAGCAGTCAGGCTCCGGGACTAGCGGGCAAACGACTGTTTTTT. Protein: CASSQAPGLAGKRLFF.

This chain connects TRBV6-5 to TRBJ1-4; 8 nucleotides match TRBD1. J lost 7 bases, V lost 6 bases, and 4 bases had no gene match. The CDR3 has 13 residues. Germline loops: CDR1 MNHEY, CDR2 SVGAGI. The CDR3 is CASRAGGGEKLFF. DNA of the CDR3: TGTGCCAGCAGGGCAGGGGGCGGTGAAAAACTGTTTTTT.

The J gene is TRBJ2-3, the V gene TRBV13; 12 nucleotides line up with TRBD1. Germline V gives CDR1 PRHDT, CDR2 FYEKMQ (reference sequence). Trimming at V came to 3 bases and at J to 5 bases, leaving 6 bases not matched to a gene. The CDR3 is 16 amino acids. The CDR3 DNA reads as TGTGCCAGCAGCTTTGGGACAGGGGGCCGTGTAGATACGCAGTATTTT. Protein product: CASSFGTGGRVDTQYF. Full variable domain (missing parts from reference TRBV13 and TRBJ2-3): AAGVIQSPRHLIKEKRETATLKCYPIPRHDTVYWYQQGPGQDPQFLISFYEKMQSDKGSIPDRFSAQQFSDYHSELNMSSLELGDSALYFCASSFGTGGRVDTQYFGPGTRLTVL.

The genes are TRBV7-2 and TRBJ2-7; 8 positions agree with TRBD2. From germline, CDR1 is SGHTA and CDR2 FQGNSA. V lost 1 base and J lost 4; bases outside the gene matches: 6. The CDR3 spans 15 residues. The CDR3 DNA sequence: TGTGCCAGCAGCTTAGAAAGCGGGAGAATATACGAGCAGTACTTC. Its protein product is CASSLESGRIYEQYF.

V and J are TRBV6-6 and TRBJ1-5, with 11 nucleotides matching TRBD1. The CDR3 is 18 residues long. J was trimmed by 0 bases and V by 5 bases; bases with no gene match: 9. CDR1 is MNHNY and CDR2 is SVGAGI in the germline V gene (reference sequence). In DNA form, the CDR3 reads TGTGCCAGCAGTCACCGGACAGGGGGCGTCTATAGCAATCAGCCCCAGCATTTT. It encodes CASSHRTGGVYSNQPQHF.

This rearrangement joins TRBV19 to TRBJ2-1; 9 positions agree with TRBD2. This CDR3 region has 15 residues. The V segment lost 6 bases and the J segment 7 bases; nucleotides outside the gene matches: 10. Germline V CDR1 and CDR2: LNHDA, SQIVND (reference sequence). The CDR3 nucleotides read TGTGCCAGTAGGGTCGGGACTAGCCGCCGGAATGAGCAGTTCTTC. Its protein product is CASRVGTSRRNEQFF.

J is TRBJ2-3 and V is TRBV6-4; D might be TRBD2 (6 bases). V was pared by 3 bases and J by 1 base, with 11 bases between. Germline CDR1 MRHNA, CDR2 SNTAGT. The CDR3 spans 15 residues. The CDR3 protein is CASSESGTGTDTQYF. The CDR3 nucleotides are TGTGCCAGCAGTGAGTCAGGGACTGGCACAGATACGCAGTATTTT.

The chain uses TRBV6-5 and TRBJ1-4; D is undetermined. CDR3 length: 14 residues. Germline values: CDR1 MNHEY, CDR2 SVGAGI. Trimming cost V 6 bases and J 5 bases, with 13 bases left between them. The CDR3 is CASRALGGNEKLFF. The CDR3, as DNA: TGTGCCAGCAGGGCCTTAGGAGGGAATGAAAAACTGTTTTTT.

V usage is TRBV6-5 and J usage is TRBJ1-4; 8 bases line up with TRBD1. The CDR3 is 15 residues long. V lost 6 bases and J lost 5; bases outside the gene matches: 8. Germline V lookup: CDR1 MNHEY, CDR2 SVGAGI. Here the CDR3 reads CASSYQTGENEKLFF. The DNA for the CDR3 is TGTGCCAGCAGCTATCAGACAGGGGAGAATGAAAAACTGTTTTTT.

The chain couples TRBV29-1 to TRBJ2-1, with D unclear. The CDR3 runs to 12 residues. Trimming removed 3 bases at V and 8 bases at J, with 11 bases between. Germline lookup yields CDR1 SQVTM and CDR2 ANQGSEA. The CDR3 loop is CSVDSSVDEQFF. CDR3 in DNA: TGCAGCGTTGACTCCAGCGTCGATGAGCAGTTCTTC.

The gene calls are TRBV6-2 or TRBV6-3 and TRBJ2-1; 10 bases are shared with TRBD1. This CDR3 comprises 16 residues. The germline V gene has CDR1 MNHEY and CDR2 SVGEGT. Losses at the gene ends were 7 bases for V and 6 bases for J; bases not matched to a gene: 12. CDR3 bases: TGTGCCAGCACCCCAAGAGGACAGGGGGGAGGCAATGAGCAGTTCTTC. Translated, it gives CASTPRGQGGGNEQFF.

This rearrangement joins TRBV4-1 to TRBJ1-2; D unclear. The germline V and J ends were trimmed by 7 bases and 4 bases, with 22 bases remaining between them. CDR3 size: 16 residues. Germline CDR1 is MGHRA and CDR2 is YSYEKL. The CDR3 nucleotides are TGCGCCAGCAAACCTATAGTGGAGGGCGGGAGCTATGGCTACACCTTC. Translated, it gives CASKPIVEGGSYGYTF.

V and J are TRBV4-3 and TRBJ1-4, with 7 bases that match TRBD1. CDR1 and CDR2 from the germline V gene are LGHNA and YSLEER. Unmatched junction bases numbered 3, after V lost 4 bases and J lost 7 bases. The CDR3 sequence is 13 residues long. The CDR3 spells CASSLTGVEKLFF. CDR3 bases: TGCGCCAGCAGCCTCACAGGGGTTGAAAAACTGTTTTTT.

On this clone itself: Other nucleotide sequences in the sample specify the same CDR3. This rearrangement joins TRBV18 to TRBJ1-2; TRBD1 might be the D (5 bases). Germline values: CDR1 KGHSH, CDR2 LQKENI. The CDR3 is 13 amino acids. With 1 base removed from V and 3 bases from J, the gap between germline ends came to 6 bases. Written as DNA, the CDR3 is TGTGCCAGCTCACCACGGGGGGACTATGGCTACACCTTC. This translates into CASSPRGDYGYTF.

V usage is TRBV5-1 and J usage is TRBJ2-5; a weak D match, TRBD2 (5 bases). The CDR3 sequence is 13 residues long. V gave up 2 bases and J gave up 1 base, with 6 bases separating them. The V gene's germline CDR1 is SGHRS and CDR2 YFSETQ. The CDR3 DNA is TGCGCCAGCAGCTTCGGGGTCCAAGAGACCCAGTACTTC. Translated, it gives CASSFGVQETQYF.

A few counts support this clone. Other nucleotide sequences from this sample produce the same CDR3. J is TRBJ1-5 and V is TRBV2; D might be TRBD1 (5 bases). The V end lost 4 bases, the J end lost 2 bases, and 6 bases lay between the germline ends. The CDR3 spans 13 residues. Per the germline V gene, CDR1 is SNHLY and CDR2 is FYNNEI. CDR3 DNA: TGTGCCAGCAGTGGGGGGGGCAATCAGCCCCAGCATTTT. It translates to CASSGGGNQPQHF.